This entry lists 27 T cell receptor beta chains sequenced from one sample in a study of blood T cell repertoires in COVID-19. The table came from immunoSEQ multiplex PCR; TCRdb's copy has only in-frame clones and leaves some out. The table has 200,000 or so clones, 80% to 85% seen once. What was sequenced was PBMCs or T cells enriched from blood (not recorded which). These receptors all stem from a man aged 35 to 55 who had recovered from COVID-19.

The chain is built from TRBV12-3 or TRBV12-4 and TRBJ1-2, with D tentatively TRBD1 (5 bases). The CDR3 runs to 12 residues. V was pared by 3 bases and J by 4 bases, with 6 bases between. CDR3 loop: CASSLDIYGYTF. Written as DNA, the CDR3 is TGTGCCAGCAGTTTGGACATCTATGGCTACACCTTC.

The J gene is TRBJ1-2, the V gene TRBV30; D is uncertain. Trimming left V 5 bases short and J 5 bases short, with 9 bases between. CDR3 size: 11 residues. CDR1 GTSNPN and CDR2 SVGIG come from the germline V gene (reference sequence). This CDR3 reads CAWGGLYGYTF. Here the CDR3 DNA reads TGTGCCTGGGGAGGACTTTATGGCTACACCTTC. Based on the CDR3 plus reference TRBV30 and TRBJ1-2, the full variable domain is SQTIHQWPATLVQPVGSPLSLECTVEGTSNPNLYWYRQAAGRGLQLLFYSVGIGQISSEVPQNLSASRPQDRQFILSSKKLLLSDSGFYLCAWGGLYGYTFGSGTRLTVV.

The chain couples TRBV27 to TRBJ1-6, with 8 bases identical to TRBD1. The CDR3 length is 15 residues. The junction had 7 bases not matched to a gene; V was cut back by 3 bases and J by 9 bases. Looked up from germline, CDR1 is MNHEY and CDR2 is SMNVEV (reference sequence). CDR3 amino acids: CASSFGQGISSPLHF. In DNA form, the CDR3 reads TGTGCCAGCAGTTTTGGACAGGGCATCTCTTCACCCCTCCACTTT.

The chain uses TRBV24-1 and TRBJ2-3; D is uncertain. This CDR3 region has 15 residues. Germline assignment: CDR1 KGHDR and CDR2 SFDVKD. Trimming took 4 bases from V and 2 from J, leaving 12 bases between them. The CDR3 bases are TGTGCCACCAGTGACCCACTCAAGTACACAGATACGCAGTATTTT. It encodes CATSDPLKYTDTQYF.

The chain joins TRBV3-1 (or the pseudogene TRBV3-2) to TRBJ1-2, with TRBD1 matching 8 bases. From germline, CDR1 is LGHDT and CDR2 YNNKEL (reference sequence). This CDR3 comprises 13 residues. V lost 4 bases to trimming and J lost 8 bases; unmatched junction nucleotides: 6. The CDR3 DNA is TGTGCCAGCAGCCGCCAGGGGGCAGGCGGCTACACCTTC. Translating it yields CASSRQGAGGYTF.

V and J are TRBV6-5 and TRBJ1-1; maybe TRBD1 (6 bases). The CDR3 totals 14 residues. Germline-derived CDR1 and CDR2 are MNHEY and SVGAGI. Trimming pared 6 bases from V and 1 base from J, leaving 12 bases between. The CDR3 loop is CASRQMDRNTEAFF. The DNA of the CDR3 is TGTGCCAGCAGACAAATGGACAGGAACACTGAAGCTTTCTTT.

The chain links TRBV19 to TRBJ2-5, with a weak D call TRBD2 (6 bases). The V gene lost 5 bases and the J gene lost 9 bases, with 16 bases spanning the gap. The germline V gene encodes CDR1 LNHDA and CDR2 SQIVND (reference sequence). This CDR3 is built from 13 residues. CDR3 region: CASSSSGPGAQYF. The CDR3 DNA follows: TGTGCCAGTAGTTCATCCGGGCCGGGGGCCCAGTACTTC.

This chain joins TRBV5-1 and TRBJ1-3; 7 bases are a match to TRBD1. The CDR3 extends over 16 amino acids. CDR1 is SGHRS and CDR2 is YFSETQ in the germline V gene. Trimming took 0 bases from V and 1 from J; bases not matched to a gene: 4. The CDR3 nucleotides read TGCGCCAGCAGCTTGGGGACAGGCTTATCTGGAAACACCATATATTTT. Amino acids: CASSLGTGLSGNTIYF.

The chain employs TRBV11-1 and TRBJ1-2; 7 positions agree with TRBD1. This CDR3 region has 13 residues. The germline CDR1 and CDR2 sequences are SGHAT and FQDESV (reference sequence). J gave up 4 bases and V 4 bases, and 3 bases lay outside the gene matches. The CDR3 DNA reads TGTGCCAGCAGCTCGGACAGGAGCTATGGCTACACCTTC. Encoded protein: CASSSDRSYGYTF. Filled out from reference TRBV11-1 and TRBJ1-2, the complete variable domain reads EAEVAQSPRYKITEKSQAVAFWCDPISGHATLYWYRQILGQGPELLVQFQDESVVDDSQLPKDRFSAERLKGVDSTLKIQPAELGDSAMYLCASSSDRSYGYTFGSGTRLTVV.

This chain's CDR3 is CASSYSSSRGNYGYTF. The CDR3 DNA reads TGTGCCAGCAGTTACTCGAGTAGCAGGGGGAACTATGGCTACACCTTC. The J gene is TRBJ1-2, the V gene TRBV6-6, with 7 bases that match TRBD1. Germline V CDR1 and CDR2: MNHNY, SVGAGI (reference sequence). The CDR3 length is 16 residues. V was clipped by 0 bases and J by 2 bases; unmatched bases: 6.

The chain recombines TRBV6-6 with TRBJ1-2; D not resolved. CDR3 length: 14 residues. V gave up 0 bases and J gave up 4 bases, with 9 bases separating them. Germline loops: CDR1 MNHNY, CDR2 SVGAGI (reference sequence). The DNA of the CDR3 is TGTGCCAGCAGTTACTCTGCGGAAGTCTATGGCTACACCTTC. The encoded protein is CASSYSAEVYGYTF.

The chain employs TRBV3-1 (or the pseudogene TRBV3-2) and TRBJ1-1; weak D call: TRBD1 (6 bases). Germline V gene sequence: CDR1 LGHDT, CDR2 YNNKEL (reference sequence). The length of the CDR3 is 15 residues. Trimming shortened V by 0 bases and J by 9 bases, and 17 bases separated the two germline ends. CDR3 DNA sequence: TGTGCCAGCAGCCAAGATCAGGGGACACAATTAAAAGCTTTCTTT. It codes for CASSQDQGTQLKAFF.

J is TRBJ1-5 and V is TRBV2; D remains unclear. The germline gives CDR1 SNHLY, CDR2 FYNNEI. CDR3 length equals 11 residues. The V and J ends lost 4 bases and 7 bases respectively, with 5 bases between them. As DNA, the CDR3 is TGTGCCAGCAGTGTCGGGCAGCCCCAGCATTTT. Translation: CASSVGQPQHF.

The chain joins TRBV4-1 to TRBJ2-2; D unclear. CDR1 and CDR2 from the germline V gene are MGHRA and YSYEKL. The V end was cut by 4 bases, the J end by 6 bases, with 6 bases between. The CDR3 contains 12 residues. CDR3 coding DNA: TGCGCCAGCAGCCCCCCCGCCGGGGAGCTGTTTTTT. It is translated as CASSPPAGELFF.

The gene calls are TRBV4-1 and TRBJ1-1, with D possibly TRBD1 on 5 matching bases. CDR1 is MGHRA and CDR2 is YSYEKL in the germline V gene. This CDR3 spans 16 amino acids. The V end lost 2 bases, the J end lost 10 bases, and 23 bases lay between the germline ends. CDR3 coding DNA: TGCGCCAGCAGCCAAAATCAAGAAGAGAAGGGGCGGGGAGCTTTCTTT. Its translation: CASSQNQEEKGRGAFF.

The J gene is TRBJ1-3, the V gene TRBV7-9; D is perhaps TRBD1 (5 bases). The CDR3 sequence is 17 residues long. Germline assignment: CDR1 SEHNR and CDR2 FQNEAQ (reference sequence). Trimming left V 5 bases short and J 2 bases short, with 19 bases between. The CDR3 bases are TGTGCCAGCAGCGGACACCCCGACGGAAGAACTGGAAACACCATATATTTT. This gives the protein CASSGHPDGRTGNTIYF.

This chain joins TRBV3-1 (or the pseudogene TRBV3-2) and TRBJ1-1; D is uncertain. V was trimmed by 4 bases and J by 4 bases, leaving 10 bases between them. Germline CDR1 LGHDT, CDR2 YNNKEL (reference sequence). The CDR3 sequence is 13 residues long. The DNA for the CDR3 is TGTGCCAGCAGCCCGAGTCCGGGCACTGAAGCTTTCTTT. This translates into CASSPSPGTEAFF.

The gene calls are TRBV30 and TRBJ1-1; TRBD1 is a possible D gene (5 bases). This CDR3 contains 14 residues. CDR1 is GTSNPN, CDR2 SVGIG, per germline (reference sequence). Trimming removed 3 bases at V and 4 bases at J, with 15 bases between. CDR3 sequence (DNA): TGTGCCTGGAGCGTAGGGGTTAGAGGCACTGAAGCTTTCTTT. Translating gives CAWSVGVRGTEAFF.

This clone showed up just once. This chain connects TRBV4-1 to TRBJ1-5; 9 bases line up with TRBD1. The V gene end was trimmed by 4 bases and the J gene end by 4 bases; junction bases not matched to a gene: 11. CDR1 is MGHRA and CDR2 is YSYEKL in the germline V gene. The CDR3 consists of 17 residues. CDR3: CASSPVTTGGTNQPQHF. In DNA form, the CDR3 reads TGCGCCAGCAGCCCAGTCACGACAGGGGGGACGAATCAGCCCCAGCATTTT.

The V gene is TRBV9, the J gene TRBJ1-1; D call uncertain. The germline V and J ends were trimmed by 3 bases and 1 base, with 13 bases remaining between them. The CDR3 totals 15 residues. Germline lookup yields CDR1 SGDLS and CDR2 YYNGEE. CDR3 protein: CASSGEPAGNTEAFF. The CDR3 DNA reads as TGTGCCAGCAGCGGGGAGCCGGCAGGGAACACTGAAGCTTTCTTT. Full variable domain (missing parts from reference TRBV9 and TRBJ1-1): DSGVTQTPKHLITATGQRVTLRCSPRSGDLSVYWYQQSLDQGLQFLIQYYNGEERAKGNILERFSAQQFPDLHSELNLSSLELGDSALYFCASSGEPAGNTEAFFGQGTRLTVV.

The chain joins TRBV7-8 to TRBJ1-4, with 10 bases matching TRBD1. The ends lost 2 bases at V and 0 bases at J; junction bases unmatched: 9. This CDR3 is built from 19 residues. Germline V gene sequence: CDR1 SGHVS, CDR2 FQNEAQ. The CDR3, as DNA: TGTGCCAGCAGCTTAAACCGGGACAGGGGACATGCAACTAATGAAAAACTGTTTTTT. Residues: CASSLNRDRGHATNEKLFF.

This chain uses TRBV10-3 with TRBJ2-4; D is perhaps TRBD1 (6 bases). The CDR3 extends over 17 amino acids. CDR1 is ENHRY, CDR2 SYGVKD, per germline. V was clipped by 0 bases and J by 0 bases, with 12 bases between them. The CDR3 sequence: CAISESGQSLAKNIQYF. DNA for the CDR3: TGTGCCATCAGTGAGTCCGGACAGTCTTTAGCCAAAAACATTCAGTACTTC.

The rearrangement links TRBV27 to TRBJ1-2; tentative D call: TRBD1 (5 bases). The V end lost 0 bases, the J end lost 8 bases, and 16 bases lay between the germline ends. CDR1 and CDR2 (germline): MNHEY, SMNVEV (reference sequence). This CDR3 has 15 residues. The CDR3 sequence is CASSLSRQGWGGYTF. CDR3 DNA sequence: TGTGCCAGCAGTTTATCGAGGCAGGGCTGGGGAGGCTACACCTTC.

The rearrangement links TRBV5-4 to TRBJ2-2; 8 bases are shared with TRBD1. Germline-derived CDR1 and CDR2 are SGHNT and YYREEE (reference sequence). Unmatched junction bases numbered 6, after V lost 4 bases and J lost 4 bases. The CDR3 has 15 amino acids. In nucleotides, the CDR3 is TGTGCCAGCAGCCGACAGGGGCGTGGCACCGGGGAGCTGTTTTTT. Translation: CASSRQGRGTGELFF.

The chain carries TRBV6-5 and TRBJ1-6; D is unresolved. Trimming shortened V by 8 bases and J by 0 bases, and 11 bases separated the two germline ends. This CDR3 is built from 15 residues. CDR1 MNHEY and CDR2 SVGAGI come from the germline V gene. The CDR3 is CASGIGSSYNSPLHF. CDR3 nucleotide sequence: TGTGCCAGCGGAATCGGGAGCTCCTATAATTCACCCCTCCACTTT.

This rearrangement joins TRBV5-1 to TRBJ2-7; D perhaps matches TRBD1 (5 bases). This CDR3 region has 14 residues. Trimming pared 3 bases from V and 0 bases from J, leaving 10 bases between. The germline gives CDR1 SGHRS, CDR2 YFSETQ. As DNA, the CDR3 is TGCGCCAGCAGCTCGGACACAAACTCCTACGAGCAGTACTTC. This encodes CASSSDTNSYEQYF.

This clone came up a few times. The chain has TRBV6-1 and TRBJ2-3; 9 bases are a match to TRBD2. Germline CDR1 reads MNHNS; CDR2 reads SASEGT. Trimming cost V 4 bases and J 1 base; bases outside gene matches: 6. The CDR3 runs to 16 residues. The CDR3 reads CASSVGTSRRTDTQYF. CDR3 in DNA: TGTGCCAGCAGTGTAGGGACTAGCCGGCGCACAGATACGCAGTATTTT.